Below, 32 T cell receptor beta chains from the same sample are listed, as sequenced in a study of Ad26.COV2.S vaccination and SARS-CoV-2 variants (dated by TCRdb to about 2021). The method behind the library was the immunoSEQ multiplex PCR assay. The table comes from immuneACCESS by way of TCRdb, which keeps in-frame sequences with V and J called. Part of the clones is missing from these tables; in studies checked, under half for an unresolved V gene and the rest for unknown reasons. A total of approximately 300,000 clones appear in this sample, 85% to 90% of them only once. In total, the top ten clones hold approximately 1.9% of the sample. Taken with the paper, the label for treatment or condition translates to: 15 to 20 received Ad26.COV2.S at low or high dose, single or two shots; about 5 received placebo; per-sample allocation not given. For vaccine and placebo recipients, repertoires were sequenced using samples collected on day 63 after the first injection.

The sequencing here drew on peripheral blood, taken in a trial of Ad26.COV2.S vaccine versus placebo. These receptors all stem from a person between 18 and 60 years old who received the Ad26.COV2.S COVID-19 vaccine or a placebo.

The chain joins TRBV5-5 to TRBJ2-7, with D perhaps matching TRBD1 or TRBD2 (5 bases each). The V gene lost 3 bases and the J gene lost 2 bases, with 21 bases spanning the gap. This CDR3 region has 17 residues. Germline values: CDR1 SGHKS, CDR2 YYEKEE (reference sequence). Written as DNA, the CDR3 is TGTGCCAGCAGCTGGCGACGATACCGGGACCGCGCCTACGAGCAGTACTTC. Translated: CASSWRRYRDRAYEQYF.

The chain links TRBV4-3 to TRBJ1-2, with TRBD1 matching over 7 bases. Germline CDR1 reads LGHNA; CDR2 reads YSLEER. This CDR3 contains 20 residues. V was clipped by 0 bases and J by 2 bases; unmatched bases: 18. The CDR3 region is CASSQEKGLVGPGQNYGYTF. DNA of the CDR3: TGCGCCAGCAGCCAAGAAAAAGGTCTTGTGGGGCCGGGACAGAACTATGGCTACACCTTC.

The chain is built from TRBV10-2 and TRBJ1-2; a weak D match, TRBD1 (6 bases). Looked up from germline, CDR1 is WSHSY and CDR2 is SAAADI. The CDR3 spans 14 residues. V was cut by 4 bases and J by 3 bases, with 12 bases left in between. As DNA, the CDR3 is TGCGCCAGCAGTGCAGGACAGATCGACTATGGCTACACCTTC. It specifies CASSAGQIDYGYTF.

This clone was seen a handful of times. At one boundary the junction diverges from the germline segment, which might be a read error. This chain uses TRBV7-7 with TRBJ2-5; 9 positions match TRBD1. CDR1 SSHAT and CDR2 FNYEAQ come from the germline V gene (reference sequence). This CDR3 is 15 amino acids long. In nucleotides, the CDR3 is TGTGCTAGCAGCTCCGCGGGACAGGGCACGGAGACCCAGTACTTC. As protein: CASSSAGQGTETQYF.

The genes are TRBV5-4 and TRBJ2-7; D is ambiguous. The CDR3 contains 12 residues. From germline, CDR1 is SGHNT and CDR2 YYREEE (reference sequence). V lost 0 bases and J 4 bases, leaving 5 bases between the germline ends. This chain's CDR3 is CASSLDGYEQYF. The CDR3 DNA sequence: TGTGCCAGCAGCTTGGACGGGTACGAGCAGTACTTC.

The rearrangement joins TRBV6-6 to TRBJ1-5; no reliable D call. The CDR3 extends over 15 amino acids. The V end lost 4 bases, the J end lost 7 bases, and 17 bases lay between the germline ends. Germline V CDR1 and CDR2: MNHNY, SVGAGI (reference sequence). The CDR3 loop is CASSSWTSTGQPQHF. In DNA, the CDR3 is TGTGCCAGCAGTTCTTGGACCTCGACGGGACAGCCCCAGCATTTT.

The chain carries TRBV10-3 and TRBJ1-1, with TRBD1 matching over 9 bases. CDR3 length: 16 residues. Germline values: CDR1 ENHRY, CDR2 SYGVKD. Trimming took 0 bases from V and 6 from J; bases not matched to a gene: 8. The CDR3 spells CAISESLTGGLAEAFF. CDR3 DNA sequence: TGTGCCATCAGTGAGTCGTTAACAGGGGGCTTAGCTGAAGCTTTCTTT.

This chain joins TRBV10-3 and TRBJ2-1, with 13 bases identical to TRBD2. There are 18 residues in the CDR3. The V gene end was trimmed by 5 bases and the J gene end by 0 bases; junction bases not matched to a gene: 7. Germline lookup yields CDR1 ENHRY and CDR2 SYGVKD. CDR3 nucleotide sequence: TGTGCCATCAGTCCGGGACTAGCGGGAACAAGCTCCTACAATGAGCAGTTCTTC. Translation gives CAISPGLAGTSSYNEQFF.

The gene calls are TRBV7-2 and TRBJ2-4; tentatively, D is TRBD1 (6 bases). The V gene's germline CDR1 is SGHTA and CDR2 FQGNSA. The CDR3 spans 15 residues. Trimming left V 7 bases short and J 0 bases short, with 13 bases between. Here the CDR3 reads CASKGQALAKNIQYF. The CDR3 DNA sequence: TGTGCCAGCAAGGGACAAGCTCTAGCCAAAAACATTCAGTACTTC.

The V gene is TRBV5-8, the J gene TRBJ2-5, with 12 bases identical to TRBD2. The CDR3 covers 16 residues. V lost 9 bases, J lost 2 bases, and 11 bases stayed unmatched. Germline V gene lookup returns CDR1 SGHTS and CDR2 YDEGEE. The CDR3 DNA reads TGTGCCACCTTAAGACTAGCGGGGGCCAAACAAGAGACCCAGTACTTC. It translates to CATLRLAGAKQETQYF.

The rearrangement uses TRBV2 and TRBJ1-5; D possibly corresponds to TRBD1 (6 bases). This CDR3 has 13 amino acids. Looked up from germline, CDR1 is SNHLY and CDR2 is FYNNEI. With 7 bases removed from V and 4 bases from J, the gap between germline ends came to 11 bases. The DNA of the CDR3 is TGTGCCAGCACCGGGACAAAGAATCAGCCCCAGCATTTT. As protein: CASTGTKNQPQHF. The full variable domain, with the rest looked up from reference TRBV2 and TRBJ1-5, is EPEVTQTPSHQVTQMGQEVILRCVPISNHLYFYWYRQILGQKVEFLVSFYNNEISEKSEIFDDQFSVERPDGSNFTLKIRSTKLEDSAMYFCASTGTKNQPQHFGDGTRLSIL.

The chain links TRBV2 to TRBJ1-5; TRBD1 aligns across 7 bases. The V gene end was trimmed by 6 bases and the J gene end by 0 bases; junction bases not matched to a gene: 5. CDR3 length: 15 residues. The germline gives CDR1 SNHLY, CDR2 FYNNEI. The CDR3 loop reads CASSEQGLSNQPQHF. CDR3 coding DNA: TGTGCCAGCAGCGAACAGGGGCTTAGCAATCAGCCCCAGCATTTT.

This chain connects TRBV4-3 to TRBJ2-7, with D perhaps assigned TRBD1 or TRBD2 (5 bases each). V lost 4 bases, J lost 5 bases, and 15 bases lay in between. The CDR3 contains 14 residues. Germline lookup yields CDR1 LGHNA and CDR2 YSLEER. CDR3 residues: CASSLRDGWNEQYF. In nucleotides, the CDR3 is TGCGCCAGCAGCCTCCGGGACGGATGGAACGAGCAGTACTTC.

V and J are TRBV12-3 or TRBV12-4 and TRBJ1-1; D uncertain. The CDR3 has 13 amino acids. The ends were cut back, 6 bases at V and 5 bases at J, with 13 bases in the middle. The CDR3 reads CASSPGIFTEAFF. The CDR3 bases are TGTGCCAGCAGCCCAGGTATTTTTACTGAAGCTTTCTTT.

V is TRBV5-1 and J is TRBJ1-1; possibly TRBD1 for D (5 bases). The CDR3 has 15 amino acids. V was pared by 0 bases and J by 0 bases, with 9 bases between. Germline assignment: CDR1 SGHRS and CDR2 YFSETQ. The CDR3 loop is CASSLDGGVNTEAFF. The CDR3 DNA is TGCGCCAGCAGCTTGGATGGAGGGGTGAACACTGAAGCTTTCTTT.

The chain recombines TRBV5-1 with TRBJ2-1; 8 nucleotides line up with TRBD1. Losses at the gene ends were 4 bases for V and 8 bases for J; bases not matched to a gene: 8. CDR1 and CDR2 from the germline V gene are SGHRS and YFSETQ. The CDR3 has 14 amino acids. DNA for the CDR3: TGCGCCAGCAGCATGGGACAGGCGGTCGATGAGCAGTTCTTC. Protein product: CASSMGQAVDEQFF.

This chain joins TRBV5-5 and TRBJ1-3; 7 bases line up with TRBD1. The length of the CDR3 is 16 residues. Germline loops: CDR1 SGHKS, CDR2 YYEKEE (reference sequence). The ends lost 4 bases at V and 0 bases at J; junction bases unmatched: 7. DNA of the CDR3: TGTGCCAGCAGCGTGGGACAGCCACGCTCTGGAAACACCATATATTTT. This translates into CASSVGQPRSGNTIYF. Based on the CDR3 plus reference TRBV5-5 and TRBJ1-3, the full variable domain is DAGVTQSPTHLIKTRGQQVTLRCSPISGHKSVSWYQQVLGQGPQFIFQYYEKEERGRGNFPDRFSARQFPNYSSELNVNALLLGDSALYLCASSVGQPRSGNTIYFGEGSWLTVV.

In DNA form, the CDR3 reads TGTGCCAGCAGCTTAAATGGGGGTGGCCGGGGGCCCGCACTATACTTC. Translated, it gives CASSLNGGGRGPALYF. The chain employs TRBV7-8 and TRBJ2-5, with D perhaps given as TRBD1 or TRBD2 (6 bases each). The CDR3 runs to 16 residues. V lost 2 bases to trimming and J lost 14 bases, with 27 bases between them. Germline CDR1 and CDR2: SGHVS and FQNEAQ.

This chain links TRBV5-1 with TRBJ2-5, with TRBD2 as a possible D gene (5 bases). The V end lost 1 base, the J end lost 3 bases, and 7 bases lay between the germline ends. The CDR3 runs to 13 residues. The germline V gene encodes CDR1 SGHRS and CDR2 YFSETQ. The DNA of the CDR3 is TGCGCCAGCAGCTTGATAGCGAAAGAGACCCAGTACTTC. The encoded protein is CASSLIAKETQYF.

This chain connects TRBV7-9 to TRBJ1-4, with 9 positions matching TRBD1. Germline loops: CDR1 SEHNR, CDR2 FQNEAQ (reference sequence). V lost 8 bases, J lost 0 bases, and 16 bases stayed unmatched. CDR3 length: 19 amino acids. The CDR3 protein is CASVARGQGRIATNEKLFF. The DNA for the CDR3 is TGTGCCAGCGTGGCCCGGGGACAGGGAAGGATAGCAACTAATGAAAAACTGTTTTTT.

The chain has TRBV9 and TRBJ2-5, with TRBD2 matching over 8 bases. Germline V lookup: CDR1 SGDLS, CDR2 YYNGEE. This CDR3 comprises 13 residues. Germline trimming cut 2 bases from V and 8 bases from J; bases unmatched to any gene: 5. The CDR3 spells CASSVGLDGTQYF. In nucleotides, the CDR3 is TGTGCCAGCAGCGTGGGACTAGATGGAACCCAGTACTTC.

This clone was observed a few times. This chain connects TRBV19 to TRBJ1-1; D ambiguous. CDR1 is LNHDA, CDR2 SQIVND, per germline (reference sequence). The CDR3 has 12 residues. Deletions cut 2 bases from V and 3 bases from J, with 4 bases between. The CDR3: CASSIRDTEAFF. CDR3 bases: TGTGCCAGTAGTATAAGGGACACTGAAGCTTTCTTT.

The CDR3 reads CASSFLGGDGDTQYF. CDR3 sequence (DNA): TGCGCCAGCAGCTTTTTGGGCGGGGATGGGGATACGCAGTATTTT. V usage is TRBV5-1 and J usage is TRBJ2-3; TRBD2 is a possible D gene (6 bases). Germline-derived CDR1 and CDR2 are SGHRS and YFSETQ. The CDR3 runs 15 residues. The V end lost 2 bases, the J end lost 6 bases, and 16 bases lay between the germline ends. Complete variable domain (other parts from reference TRBV5-1 and TRBJ2-3): KAGVTQTPRYLIKTRGQQVTLSCSPISGHRSVSWYQQTPGQGLQFLFEYFSETQRNKGNFPGRFSGRQFSNSRSEMNVSTLELGDSALYLCASSFLGGDGDTQYFGPGTRLTVL.

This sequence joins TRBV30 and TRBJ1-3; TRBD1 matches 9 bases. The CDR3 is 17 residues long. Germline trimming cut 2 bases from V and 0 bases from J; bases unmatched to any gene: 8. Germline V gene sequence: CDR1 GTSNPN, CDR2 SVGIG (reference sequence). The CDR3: CAWSPRDRVLSGNTIYF. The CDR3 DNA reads TGTGCCTGGAGTCCCCGGGACAGGGTCCTCTCTGGAAACACCATATATTTT.

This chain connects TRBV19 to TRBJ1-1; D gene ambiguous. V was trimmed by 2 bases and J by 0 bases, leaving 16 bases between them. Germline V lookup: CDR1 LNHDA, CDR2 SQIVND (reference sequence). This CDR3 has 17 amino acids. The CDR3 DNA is TGTGCCAGTAGTATACCCTCGAGTCCCGACATGAACACTGAAGCTTTCTTT. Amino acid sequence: CASSIPSSPDMNTEAFF.

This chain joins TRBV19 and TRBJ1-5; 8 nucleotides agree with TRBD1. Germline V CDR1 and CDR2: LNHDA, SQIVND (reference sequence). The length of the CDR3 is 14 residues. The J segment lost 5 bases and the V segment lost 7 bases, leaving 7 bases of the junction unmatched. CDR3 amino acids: CASTETGDDQPQHF. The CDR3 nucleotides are TGTGCCAGTACCGAGACAGGGGACGATCAGCCCCAGCATTTT.

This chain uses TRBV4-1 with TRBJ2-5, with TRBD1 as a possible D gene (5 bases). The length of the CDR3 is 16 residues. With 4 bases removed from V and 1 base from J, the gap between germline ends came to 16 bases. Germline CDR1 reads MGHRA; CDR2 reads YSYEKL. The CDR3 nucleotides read TGCGCCAGCAGCCTAACCCCCCGACAGAGCCAAGAGACCCAGTACTTC. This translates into CASSLTPRQSQETQYF.

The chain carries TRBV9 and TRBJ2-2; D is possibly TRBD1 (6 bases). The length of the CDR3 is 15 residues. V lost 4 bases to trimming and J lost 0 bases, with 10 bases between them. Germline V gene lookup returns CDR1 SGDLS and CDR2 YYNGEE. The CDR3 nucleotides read TGTGCCAGCAGCCGGGACACCCCGAACACCGGGGAGCTGTTTTTT. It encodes CASSRDTPNTGELFF.

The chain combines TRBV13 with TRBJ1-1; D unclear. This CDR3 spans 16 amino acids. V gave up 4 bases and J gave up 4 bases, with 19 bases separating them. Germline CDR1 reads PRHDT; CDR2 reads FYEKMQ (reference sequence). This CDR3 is CASSSYLLARSTEAFF. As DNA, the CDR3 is TGTGCCAGCAGCTCCTACCTCCTCGCCCGAAGCACTGAAGCTTTCTTT.

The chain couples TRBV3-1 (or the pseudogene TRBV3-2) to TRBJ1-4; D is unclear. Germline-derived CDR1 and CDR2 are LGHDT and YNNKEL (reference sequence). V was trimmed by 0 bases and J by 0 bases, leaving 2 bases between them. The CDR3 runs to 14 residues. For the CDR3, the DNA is TGTGCCAGCAGCCAAGATGCAACTAATGAAAAACTGTTTTTT. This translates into CASSQDATNEKLFF.

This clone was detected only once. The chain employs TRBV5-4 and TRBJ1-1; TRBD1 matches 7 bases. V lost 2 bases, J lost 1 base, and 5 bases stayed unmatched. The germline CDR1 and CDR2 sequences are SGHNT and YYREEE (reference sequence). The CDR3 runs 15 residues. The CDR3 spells CASSFVGQANTEAFF. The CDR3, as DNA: TGTGCCAGCAGCTTCGTAGGACAGGCGAACACTGAAGCTTTCTTT.

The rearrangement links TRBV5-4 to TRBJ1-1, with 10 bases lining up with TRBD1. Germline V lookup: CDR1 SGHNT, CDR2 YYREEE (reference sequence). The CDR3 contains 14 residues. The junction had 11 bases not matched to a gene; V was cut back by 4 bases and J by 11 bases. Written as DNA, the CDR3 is TGTGCCAGCAGCGTCCGGGACAGGGGTGTATCGGCTTTCTTT. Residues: CASSVRDRGVSAFF.